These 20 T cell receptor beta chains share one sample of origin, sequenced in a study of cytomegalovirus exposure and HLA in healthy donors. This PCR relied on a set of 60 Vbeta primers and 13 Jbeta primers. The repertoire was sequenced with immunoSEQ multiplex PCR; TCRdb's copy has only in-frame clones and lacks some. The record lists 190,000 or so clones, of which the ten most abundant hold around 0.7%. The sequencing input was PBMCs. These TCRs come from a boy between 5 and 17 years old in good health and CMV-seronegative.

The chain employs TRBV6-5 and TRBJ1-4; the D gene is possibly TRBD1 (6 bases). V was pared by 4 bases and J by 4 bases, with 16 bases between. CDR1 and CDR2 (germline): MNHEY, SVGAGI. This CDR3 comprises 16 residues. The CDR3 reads CASSSQGPTYNEKLFF. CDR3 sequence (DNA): TGTGCCAGCAGTTCACAGGGTCCCACGTATAATGAAAAACTGTTTTTT.

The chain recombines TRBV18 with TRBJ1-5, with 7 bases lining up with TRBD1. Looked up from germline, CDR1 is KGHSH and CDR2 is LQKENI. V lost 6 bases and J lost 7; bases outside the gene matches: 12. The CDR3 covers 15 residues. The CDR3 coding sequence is TGTGCCAGCTCGCGGGAACAGGGGAGTGGACAGCCCCAGCATTTT. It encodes CASSREQGSGQPQHF.

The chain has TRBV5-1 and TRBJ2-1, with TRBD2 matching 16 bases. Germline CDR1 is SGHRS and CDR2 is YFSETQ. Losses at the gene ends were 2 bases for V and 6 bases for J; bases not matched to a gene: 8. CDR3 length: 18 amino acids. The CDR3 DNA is TGCGCCAGCAGCTTACCCGGGACTAGCGGGGGGGCTCTCAATGAGCAGTTCTTC. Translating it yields CASSLPGTSGGALNEQFF. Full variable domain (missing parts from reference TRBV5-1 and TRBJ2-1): KAGVTQTPRYLIKTRGQQVTLSCSPISGHRSVSWYQQTPGQGLQFLFEYFSETQRNKGNFPGRFSGRQFSNSRSEMNVSTLELGDSALYLCASSLPGTSGGALNEQFFGPGTRLTVL.

The DNA of the CDR3 is TGTGCCATCAGTGAGCTGGACAGGGGGGGCGGGGAGCTGTTTTTT. Protein: CAISELDRGGGELFF. The chain couples TRBV10-3 to TRBJ2-2; 10 bases align to TRBD1. CDR3 length: 15 amino acids. Germline V CDR1 and CDR2: ENHRY, SYGVKD. V lost 2 bases and J lost 7; bases outside the gene matches: 4.

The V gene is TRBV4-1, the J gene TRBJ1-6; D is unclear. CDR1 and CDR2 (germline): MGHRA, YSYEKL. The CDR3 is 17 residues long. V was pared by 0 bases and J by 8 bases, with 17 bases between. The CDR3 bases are TGCGCCAGCAGCCAAGATGGAGGGAACAGATACCATTCACCCCTCCACTTT. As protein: CASSQDGGNRYHSPLHF.

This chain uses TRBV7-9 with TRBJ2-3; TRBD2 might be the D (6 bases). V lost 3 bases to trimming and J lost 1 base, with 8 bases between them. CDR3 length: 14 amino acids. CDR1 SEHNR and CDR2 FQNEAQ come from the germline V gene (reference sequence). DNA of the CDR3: TGTGCCAGCAGCTTCCCGGGGGGCACAGATACGCAGTATTTT. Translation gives CASSFPGGTDTQYF.

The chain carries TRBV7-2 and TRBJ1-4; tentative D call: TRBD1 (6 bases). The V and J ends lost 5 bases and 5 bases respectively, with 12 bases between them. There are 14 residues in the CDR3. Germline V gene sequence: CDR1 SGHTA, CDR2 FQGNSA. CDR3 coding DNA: TGTGCCAGCAGCAGCGGGGGCAGGAATGAAAAACTGTTTTTT. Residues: CASSSGGRNEKLFF.

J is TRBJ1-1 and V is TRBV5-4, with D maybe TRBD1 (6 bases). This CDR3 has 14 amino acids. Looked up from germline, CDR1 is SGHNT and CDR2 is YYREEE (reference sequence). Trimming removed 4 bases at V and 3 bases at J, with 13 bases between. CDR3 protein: CASSPGAEDTEAFF. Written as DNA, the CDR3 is TGTGCCAGCAGCCCAGGGGCGGAGGACACTGAAGCTTTCTTT.

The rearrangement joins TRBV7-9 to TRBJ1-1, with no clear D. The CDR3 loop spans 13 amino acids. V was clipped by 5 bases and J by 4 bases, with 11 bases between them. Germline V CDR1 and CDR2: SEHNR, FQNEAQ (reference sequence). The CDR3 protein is CASSTFPGTEAFF. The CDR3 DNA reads TGTGCCAGCAGCACCTTTCCGGGCACTGAAGCTTTCTTT.

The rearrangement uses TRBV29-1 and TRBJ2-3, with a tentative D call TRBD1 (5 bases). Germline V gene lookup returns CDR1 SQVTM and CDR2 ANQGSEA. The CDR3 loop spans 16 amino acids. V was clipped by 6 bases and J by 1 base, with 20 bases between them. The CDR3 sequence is CSVASDSKIRTDTQYF. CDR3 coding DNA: TGCAGCGTGGCGAGTGACAGCAAGATTCGCACAGATACGCAGTATTTT.

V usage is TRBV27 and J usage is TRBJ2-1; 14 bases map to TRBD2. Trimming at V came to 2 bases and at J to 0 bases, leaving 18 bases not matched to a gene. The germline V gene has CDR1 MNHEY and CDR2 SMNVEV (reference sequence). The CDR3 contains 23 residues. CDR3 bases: TGTGCCAGCAGTTTACCTTTCGGGACTAGCGGGGGTGGAAGGGGTAGCTCCTACAATGAGCAGTTCTTC. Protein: CASSLPFGTSGGGRGSSYNEQFF.

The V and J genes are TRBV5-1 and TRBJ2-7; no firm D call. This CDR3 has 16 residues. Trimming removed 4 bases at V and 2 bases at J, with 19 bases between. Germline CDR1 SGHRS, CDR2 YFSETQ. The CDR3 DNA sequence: TGCGCCAGCAGCCCGCAGGTTCCCCCCTCTACCTACGAGCAGTACTTC. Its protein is CASSPQVPPSTYEQYF.

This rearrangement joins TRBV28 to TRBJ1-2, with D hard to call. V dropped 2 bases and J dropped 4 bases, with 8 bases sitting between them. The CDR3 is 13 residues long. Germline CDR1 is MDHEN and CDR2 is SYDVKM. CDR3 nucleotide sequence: TGTGCCAGCAGTTTAGAGGAGAGCTATGGCTACACCTTC. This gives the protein CASSLEESYGYTF.

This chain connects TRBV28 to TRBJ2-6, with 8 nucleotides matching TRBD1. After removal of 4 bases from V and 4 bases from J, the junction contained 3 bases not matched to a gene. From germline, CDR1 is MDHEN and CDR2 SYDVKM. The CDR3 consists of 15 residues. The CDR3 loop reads CASSWTGLGANVLTF. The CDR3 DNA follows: TGTGCCAGCAGTTGGACAGGGCTAGGGGCCAACGTCCTGACTTTC.

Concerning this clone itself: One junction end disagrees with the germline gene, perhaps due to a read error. The CDR3: CASRDSYNSPLHF. CDR3 nucleotides: TGTGCCAGCAGGGACTCCTATAATTCGCCCCTCCACTTT. The chain couples TRBV6-6 to TRBJ1-6, with D hard to call. The CDR3 is 13 amino acids. Germline CDR1 is MNHNY and CDR2 is SVGAGI (reference sequence).

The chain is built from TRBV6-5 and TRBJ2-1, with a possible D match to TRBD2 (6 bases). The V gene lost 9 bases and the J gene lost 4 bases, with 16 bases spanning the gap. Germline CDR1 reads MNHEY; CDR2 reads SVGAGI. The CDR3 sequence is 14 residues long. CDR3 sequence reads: CASRLAGPYNEQFF. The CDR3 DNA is TGTGCCAGTAGACTTGCGGGACCTTACAATGAGCAGTTCTTC.

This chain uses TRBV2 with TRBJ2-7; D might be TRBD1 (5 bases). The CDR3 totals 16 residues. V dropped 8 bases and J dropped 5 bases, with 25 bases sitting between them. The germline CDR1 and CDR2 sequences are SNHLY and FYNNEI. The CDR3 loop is CASEASSGREQHEQYF. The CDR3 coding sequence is TGTGCCAGCGAAGCGAGTTCGGGCAGGGAACAACACGAGCAGTACTTC.

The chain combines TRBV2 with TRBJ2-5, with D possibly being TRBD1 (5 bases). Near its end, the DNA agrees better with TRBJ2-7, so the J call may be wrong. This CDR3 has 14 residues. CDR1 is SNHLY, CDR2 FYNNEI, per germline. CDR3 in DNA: TGTGCCAGCAGCCCGGACAAAGGTGTCCACGAGCAGTACTTC. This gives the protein CASSPDKGVHEQYF.

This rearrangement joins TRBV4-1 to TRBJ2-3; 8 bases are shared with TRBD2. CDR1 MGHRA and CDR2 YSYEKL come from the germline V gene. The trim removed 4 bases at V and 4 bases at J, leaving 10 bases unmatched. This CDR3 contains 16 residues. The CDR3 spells CASSPGAGGASDTQYF. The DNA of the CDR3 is TGCGCCAGCAGCCCCGGGGCCGGGGGGGCTTCAGATACGCAGTATTTT.

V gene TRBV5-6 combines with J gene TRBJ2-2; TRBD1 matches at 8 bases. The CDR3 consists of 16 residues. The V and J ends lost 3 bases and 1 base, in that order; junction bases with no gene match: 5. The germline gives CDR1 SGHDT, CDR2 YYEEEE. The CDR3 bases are TGTGCCAGCAGCTACCTGGACAGGGTGAACACCGGGGAGCTGTTTTTT. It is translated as CASSYLDRVNTGELFF.